Each of the 21 T cell receptor beta chains below was sequenced from the same sample in a study of blood T cells in healthy people across ages (dated by TCRdb to 2013 to 2016). Receptor amplification or capture employed 5' RACE. Data came from an Illumina HiSeq 2500. The second PCR ran for about 6 to 12 cycles and used a J-beta primer mix along with a sample-barcoded 5' primer. TCRdb reprocessing: public reads trimmed at Q25 with fastp, clones called with MiXCR, in-frame beta chains kept. Every CDR3 protein is listed once, alongside the most common genes and DNA of its rows. The sample table records some 800,000 distinct CDR3 sequences; roughly 25% of these occur just once. Of the sample, 3% to 4% falls within the top ten clones. These data also featured in a second study, about T cells of mothers and their children.

Sequencing input: blood. The receptors come from a boy between 10 and 17 years old in good health.

The chain is built from TRBV18 and TRBJ1-1; D gene uncertain. CDR1 is KGHSH, CDR2 LQKENI, per germline. CDR3 length: 13 amino acids. Trimming took off 3 bases at V and 4 bases at J, with 9 bases between the two ends. As DNA, the CDR3 is TGTGCCAGCTCACCTTCAGTCGGCACTGAAGCTTTCTTT. It translates to CASSPSVGTEAFF.

This clonotype has just a few counts. CDR3 DNA sequence: TGCGCCAGCAGTAATGGAGATCGGGAGACCCAGTACTTC. Amino acids: CASSNGDRETQYF. J is TRBJ2-5 and V is TRBV5-1; D not certain. Trimming took off 5 bases at V and 5 bases at J, with 13 bases between the two ends. CDR3 length: 13 residues. In germline, CDR1 is SGHRS, CDR2 YFSETQ. Together with reference TRBV5-1 and TRBJ2-5, the CDR3 gives the full variable domain: KAGVTQTPRYLIKTRGQQVTLSCSPISGHRSVSWYQQTPGQGLQFLFEYFSETQRNKGNFPGRFSGRQFSNSRSEMNVSTLELGDSALYLCASSNGDRETQYFGPGTRLLVL.

This rearrangement joins TRBV12-3 or TRBV12-4 to TRBJ1-3; weak D call: TRBD1 (6 bases). CDR3 length: 17 residues. Trimming cost V 4 bases and J 1 base, with 17 bases left between them. The CDR3 sequence is CASSSRTARSSGNTIYF. The CDR3, as DNA: TGTGCCAGCAGTTCAAGGACAGCCCGTAGTTCTGGAAACACCATATATTTT.

Only a few counts were recorded for this clonotype. This chain joins TRBV29-1 and TRBJ1-4, with 8 bases lining up with TRBD1. The CDR3 spans 13 residues. V shed 7 bases and J 6 bases; nucleotides not matched to a gene: 7. Germline assignment: CDR1 SQVTM and CDR2 ANQGSEA. This CDR3 is CSAAGGYDEKLFF. CDR3 coding DNA: TGCAGCGCAGCAGGGGGCTATGATGAAAAACTGTTTTTT.

The chain couples TRBV5-5 to TRBJ1-4; 7 nucleotides agree with TRBD1. CDR3 length equals 15 residues. Germline trimming cut 0 bases from V and 7 bases from J; bases unmatched to any gene: 6. Looked up from germline, CDR1 is SGHKS and CDR2 is YYEKEE (reference sequence). The CDR3 loop is CASSLESGGVEKLFF. The CDR3, as DNA: TGTGCCAGCAGCTTGGAATCAGGGGGGGTTGAAAAACTGTTTTTT. Complete variable domain (other parts from reference TRBV5-5 and TRBJ1-4): DAGVTQSPTHLIKTRGQQVTLRCSPISGHKSVSWYQQVLGQGPQFIFQYYEKEERGRGNFPDRFSARQFPNYSSELNVNALLLGDSALYLCASSLESGGVEKLFFGSGTQLSVL.

V is TRBV7-9 and J is TRBJ2-7, with 10 bases matching TRBD2. The J segment lost 6 bases and the V segment lost 3 bases, leaving 8 bases of the junction unmatched. CDR1 and CDR2 (germline): SEHNR, FQNEAQ (reference sequence). The CDR3 runs to 15 residues. CDR3: CASSLIAGGFGEQYF. CDR3 nucleotide sequence: TGTGCCAGCAGCTTGATAGCGGGAGGTTTCGGCGAGCAGTACTTC.

This rearrangement joins TRBV12-3 or TRBV12-4 to TRBJ2-3, with D tentatively TRBD2 (6 bases). V lost 7 bases and J lost 0, with 14 bases in between. The CDR3 extends over 15 amino acids. The CDR3: CASTHGGYSTDTQYF. The CDR3 DNA is TGTGCCAGCACCCATGGAGGGTATAGCACAGATACGCAGTATTTT.

This clonotype turned up a few times. This rearrangement joins TRBV20-1 to TRBJ2-1; 7 bases match TRBD2. V was pared by 0 bases and J by 6 bases, with 8 bases of the junction left unmatched. This CDR3 region has 15 residues. Per germline, CDR1 DFQATT and CDR2 SNEGSKA (reference sequence). The CDR3 DNA reads as TGCAGTGCTAGAGATGCGCCAGCGGGGAGCAATGAGCAGTTCTTC. This translates into CSARDAPAGSNEQFF.

The chain uses TRBV5-1 and TRBJ2-1; possibly TRBD2 for D (6 bases). The J call may be wrong; the DNA end is better matched by TRBJ2-7. The germline gives CDR1 SGHRS, CDR2 YFSETQ. CDR3 size: 14 residues. The CDR3 DNA reads as TGCGCCAGCAGTTATGGTAGCGGCTTCTACGAGCAGTACTTC. Encoded protein: CASSYGSGFYEQYF.

This chain joins TRBV7-9 and TRBJ1-4; TRBD1 matches 8 bases. This CDR3 spans 15 amino acids. Germline V lookup: CDR1 SEHNR, CDR2 FQNEAQ (reference sequence). Trimming took 1 base from V and 5 from J; bases not matched to a gene: 3. DNA for the CDR3: TGTGCCAGCAGCTTAGGGACAGGGCCAAATGAAAAACTGTTTTTT. Translated, it gives CASSLGTGPNEKLFF.

In DNA form, the CDR3 reads TGTGCCAGCAGCTCCCTTAGACAGGGTCTAACCTACGAGCAGTACTTC. This translates into CASSSLRQGLTYEQYF. The chain carries TRBV7-9 and TRBJ2-7; 7 bases map to TRBD1. The CDR3 is made up of 16 amino acids. Germline V gene lookup returns CDR1 SEHNR and CDR2 FQNEAQ (reference sequence). V shed 4 bases and J 2 bases; nucleotides not matched to a gene: 11.

In DNA, the CDR3 is TGCGCCAGCAGCCAAGGAGCGGGGTCTTTTACAGATACGCAGTATTTT. This codes for CASSQGAGSFTDTQYF. The chain links TRBV4-3 to TRBJ2-3; 7 bases map to TRBD2. J gave up 3 bases and V 1 base, and 7 bases lay outside the gene matches. This CDR3 comprises 16 residues. Germline CDR1 reads LGHNA; CDR2 reads YSLEER.

The rearrangement joins TRBV20-1 to TRBJ2-5; D gene uncertain. Trimming shortened V by 3 bases and J by 5 bases, and 16 bases separated the two germline ends. The CDR3 consists of 14 residues. CDR1 DFQATT and CDR2 SNEGSKA come from the germline V gene (reference sequence). The CDR3 reads CSASSGWVGETQYF. CDR3 bases: TGCAGTGCTAGTTCCGGGTGGGTAGGGGAGACCCAGTACTTC.

V gene TRBV2 combines with J gene TRBJ2-3; 8 bases agree with TRBD2. CDR3 length: 15 residues. The germline gives CDR1 SNHLY, CDR2 FYNNEI. V lost 1 base to trimming and J lost 4 bases; unmatched junction nucleotides: 4. The CDR3 sequence: CASSEERGRADTQYF. The CDR3 coding sequence is TGTGCCAGCAGTGAAGAGCGGGGGAGGGCAGATACGCAGTATTTT.

This chain links TRBV12-3 or TRBV12-4 with TRBJ1-5; no clear D gene. V lost 5 bases, J lost 6 bases, and 14 bases lay in between. The CDR3 covers 14 residues. As DNA, the CDR3 is TGTGCCAGCAGTAGAAACATACCATTTCAGCCCCAGCATTTT. Translated: CASSRNIPFQPQHF.

This clonotype occurred a few times. The rearrangement uses TRBV6-6 and TRBJ2-2; 8 positions agree with TRBD2. This CDR3 has 16 amino acids. Losses at the gene ends were 1 base for V and 7 bases for J; bases not matched to a gene: 8. Germline V gene data show CDR1 as MNHNY and CDR2 as SVGAGI (reference sequence). The CDR3 DNA is TGTGCCAGCAGTTACTATGCGGGGGGCAGAGGCGGGGAGCTGTTTTTT. It translates to CASSYYAGGRGGELFF.

This clonotype was found a few times. The chain joins TRBV20-1 to TRBJ2-5; D could derive from TRBD1 or TRBD2 (5 bases each). Between the trimmed V and J ends, which lost 0 bases and 4 bases, there was a span of 12 bases. The CDR3 loop spans 14 amino acids. Germline-derived CDR1 and CDR2 are DFQATT and SNEGSKA (reference sequence). The CDR3 loop is CSAREPGAGETQYF. The DNA for the CDR3 is TGCAGTGCTAGAGAGCCCGGGGCTGGAGAGACCCAGTACTTC.

This clonotype was detected once. An end of the junction does not agree with germline; a read error may underlie this. The chain has TRBV7-2 and TRBJ2-7; unclear D gene. The CDR3 contains 13 residues. Germline V CDR1 and CDR2: SGHTA, FQGNSA. The CDR3 nucleotides are TGTGCCAACAGCTTAGTTGGCGGCTACGAGCAGTACTTC. Residues: CANSLVGGYEQYF.

This clonotype showed up just a few times. CDR3 amino acids: CASSFGVSNEKLFF. The CDR3 region has the DNA TGTGCCAGCAGCTTTGGGGTCAGTAATGAAAAACTGTTTTTT. The rearrangement joins TRBV5-4 to TRBJ1-4; no definite D call. The V end was cut by 2 bases, the J end by 4 bases, with 9 bases between. The CDR3 has 14 amino acids. In germline, CDR1 is SGHNT, CDR2 YYREEE (reference sequence).

The chain combines TRBV15 with TRBJ2-5, with 9 bases lining up with TRBD2. The J call is uncertain, as TRBJ2-1 better fits the DNA end. Germline CDR1 is LNHNV and CDR2 is YYDKDF (reference sequence). The CDR3 has 12 residues. This chain's CDR3 is CATSGTSRKQFF. The CDR3 DNA sequence: TGTGCCACCAGCGGGACTAGCAGAAAGCAGTTCTTC.

This clonotype was detected ten times or more. V and J are TRBV4-3 and TRBJ1-4; TRBD1 matches 9 bases. The CDR3 consists of 14 residues. V was clipped by 3 bases and J by 8 bases; unmatched bases: 4. CDR1 and CDR2 from the germline V gene are LGHNA and YSLEER. CDR3 loop: CASSQGQGGEKLFF. As DNA, the CDR3 is TGCGCCAGCAGCCAGGGACAGGGCGGGGAAAAACTGTTTTTT.